This T cell receptor (beta chain) stems from a study of T cell clones after liver transplantation. Overall study: Tolerant meant at least one year fully off immunosuppression without liver enzymes above twice normal.

Produced via immunoSEQ multiplex PCR; TCRdb's table is partial and in-frame only. In the table there are tens of thousands of clones, about 70% of which are singletons. Points from the study as a whole: These preliminary findings come from unstandardized post-transplant sampling times. Low donor cell numbers restricted donor-reactive repertoire measurement in two subjects.

CDR1 and CDR2 from the germline V gene are PRHDT and FYEKMQ (reference sequence). The CDR3 is 12 amino acids. Trimming removed 4 bases at V and 3 bases at J, with 6 bases between. CD3+CD4+ and CD3+CD8+ cells were FACS-sorted from thawed unstimulated PBMCs. With regard to this clone: Its antigen is not identified.

The sequence was obtained from a human donor who received a liver transplant. V and J are TRBV13 and TRBJ1-2; maybe TRBD1 (5 bases). The source was CD4+ T cells from blood, collected before liver transplant. The CDR3 protein is CASSWGDYGYTF. CDR3 nucleotides: TGTGCCAGCAGCTGGGGGGACTATGGCTACACCTTC.